This entry features one T cell receptor (beta chain) sequence. J was trimmed by 7 bases and V by 6 bases; bases with no gene match: 10. The CDR3 runs 16 residues. Germline V gene lookup returns CDR1 SGHTS and CDR2 YDEGEE. This entry belongs to a study of blood T cell repertoires in COVID-19. The table came from immunoSEQ multiplex PCR; TCRdb's copy has only in-frame clones and leaves some out. The sample has 120,000 or so clones, almost 90% seen once. This clonotype was obtained from a woman in her forties or fifties with active or convalescent COVID-19. J is TRBJ2-3 and V is TRBV5-8; 14 bases agree with TRBD2. Input material: peripheral blood. The CDR3 sequence is CASTEGTSGSRHTQYF. CDR3 coding DNA: TGTGCCAGCACCGAGGGGACTAGCGGGAGTCGCCATACGCAGTATTTT.